A selection of T cell receptor beta chains follows, all from one sample in a study of blood T cell repertoires in COVID-19. TCRdb keeps only in-frame clones here, not all; method: immunoSEQ multiplex PCR. The sample lists 150,000 to 180,000 clones; 65% to 90% were seen once. Material: peripheral blood. The receptors come from an older woman with COVID-19, enrolled during active disease. Each CDR3 is given without its conserved first and last residue. The D gene is left open where the match is weak.

v_gene: TRBV6-2/TRBV6-3; d_gene: TRBD1; j_gene: TRBJ1-2; CDR3aa: ASSETGGLGGYT
v_gene: TRBV6-1; d_gene: NA; j_gene: TRBJ1-2; CDR3aa: ASSEVLSYGYT
v_gene: TRBV11-2; d_gene: TRBD2; j_gene: TRBJ2-3; CDR3aa: ASSTGLAGRDTQY
v_gene: TRBV2; d_gene: NA; j_gene: TRBJ1-6; CDR3aa: ASRGEYSYNSPLH
v_gene: TRBV9; d_gene: NA; j_gene: TRBJ2-5; CDR3aa: ASSVVEGETQY
v_gene: TRBV11-2; d_gene: TRBD1; j_gene: TRBJ1-6; CDR3aa: ASSDRATGSPLH
v_gene: TRBV3-1/TRBV3-2; d_gene: NA; j_gene: TRBJ1-5; CDR3aa: ASSQDSEGPQH
v_gene: TRBV6-5; d_gene: TRBD1; j_gene: TRBJ2-1; CDR3aa: ACIQGADDEQF
v_gene: TRBV18; d_gene: NA; j_gene: TRBJ1-1; CDR3aa: ASSPDRLSMNTEAF
v_gene: TRBV12-3/TRBV12-4; d_gene: NA; j_gene: TRBJ1-1; CDR3aa: ASGFRGNTEAF
v_gene: TRBV6-2/TRBV6-3; d_gene: TRBD1; j_gene: TRBJ2-3; CDR3aa: ASSWGTGPAY
v_gene: TRBV5-1; d_gene: TRBD1; j_gene: TRBJ1-4; CDR3aa: ASSVDRVYEKLF
v_gene: TRBV7-9; d_gene: NA; j_gene: TRBJ1-3; CDR3aa: ASSFNTGTGNTIY
v_gene: TRBV5-6; d_gene: TRBD1; j_gene: TRBJ2-2; CDR3aa: ASSFRTGGYGELF
v_gene: TRBV28; d_gene: NA; j_gene: TRBJ1-1; CDR3aa: ASSPRVTEAF
v_gene: TRBV19; d_gene: TRBD1; j_gene: TRBJ1-4; CDR3aa: ASSPRTGGREKLF
v_gene: TRBV6-5; d_gene: TRBD1; j_gene: TRBJ1-2; CDR3aa: ASRYKPGTGNDGYT
v_gene: TRBV5-1; d_gene: TRBD1; j_gene: TRBJ2-3; CDR3aa: ASSLQGHQDTQY
v_gene: TRBV18; d_gene: NA; j_gene: TRBJ1-2; CDR3aa: ASSPPTRGYGYT
v_gene: TRBV15; d_gene: NA; j_gene: TRBJ2-3; CDR3aa: AASGHTDTQY
v_gene: TRBV27; d_gene: NA; j_gene: TRBJ2-3; CDR3aa: ASSLKRDTDTQY
v_gene: TRBV13; d_gene: TRBD1; j_gene: TRBJ2-7; CDR3aa: ASSSSGQGLNEQY
v_gene: TRBV10-3; d_gene: NA; j_gene: TRBJ2-3; CDR3aa: AIARGIVTDTQY
v_gene: TRBV28; d_gene: NA; j_gene: TRBJ1-1; CDR3aa: ASSGQPKNTEAF
v_gene: TRBV7-8; d_gene: NA; j_gene: TRBJ1-1; CDR3aa: ASSFTGNTEAF
v_gene: TRBV18; d_gene: NA; j_gene: TRBJ2-3; CDR3aa: ASSPQGGTDTQY
v_gene: TRBV5-1; d_gene: TRBD1; j_gene: TRBJ2-1; CDR3aa: ASSSGLTGYNEQF
v_gene: TRBV30; d_gene: TRBD2; j_gene: TRBJ2-1; CDR3aa: AWSTSGSRDEQF
v_gene: TRBV14; d_gene: NA; j_gene: TRBJ1-2; CDR3aa: ASSQSLGYGYT
v_gene: TRBV2; d_gene: NA; j_gene: TRBJ1-2; CDR3aa: ASSEGAGRGGYT
v_gene: TRBV7-6; d_gene: TRBD1; j_gene: TRBJ1-3; CDR3aa: ASSSPGQGVGNTIY
v_gene: TRBV7-9; d_gene: TRBD2; j_gene: TRBJ2-1; CDR3aa: ASSLGWTSAISEQF
v_gene: TRBV5-1; d_gene: NA; j_gene: TRBJ1-1; CDR3aa: ASGWAGNTEAF
v_gene: TRBV3-1/TRBV3-2; d_gene: TRBD2; j_gene: TRBJ2-5; CDR3aa: ASSLLAGGYQETQY
v_gene: TRBV11-2; d_gene: TRBD2; j_gene: TRBJ2-4; CDR3aa: ASSLDSQLAGAKNIQY
v_gene: TRBV19; d_gene: TRBD2; j_gene: TRBJ2-7; CDR3aa: ASSALSGTSLSYEQY
v_gene: TRBV19; d_gene: TRBD2; j_gene: TRBJ2-3; CDR3aa: ATRDYSTDTQY
v_gene: TRBV3-1/TRBV3-2; d_gene: NA; j_gene: TRBJ2-3; CDR3aa: ASSQFTPTDTQY
v_gene: TRBV6-5; d_gene: TRBD2; j_gene: TRBJ2-7; CDR3aa: ASSLGASGRSYEQY
v_gene: TRBV19; d_gene: NA; j_gene: TRBJ2-1; CDR3aa: ASSPSIVSEEQF
v_gene: TRBV3-1/TRBV3-2; d_gene: TRBD1; j_gene: TRBJ1-1; CDR3aa: ASSQRDRGYAF
v_gene: TRBV6-6; d_gene: NA; j_gene: TRBJ2-1; CDR3aa: ASREDGRYNEQF
v_gene: TRBV5-1; d_gene: TRBD1; j_gene: TRBJ1-3; CDR3aa: ASSLDPGQGAGNTIY
v_gene: TRBV6-5; d_gene: NA; j_gene: TRBJ1-2; CDR3aa: ASSADRNYGYT
v_gene: TRBV9; d_gene: TRBD2; j_gene: TRBJ2-1; CDR3aa: ASSAQGASGRNEQF
v_gene: TRBV7-2; d_gene: TRBD1; j_gene: TRBJ1-1; CDR3aa: ASSSRQGSAF
v_gene: TRBV2; d_gene: NA; j_gene: TRBJ1-3; CDR3aa: ASSERVNSGNTIY
v_gene: TRBV27; d_gene: TRBD2; j_gene: TRBJ2-7; CDR3aa: ASSHPRAGEYEQY
v_gene: TRBV6-5; d_gene: NA; j_gene: TRBJ1-5; CDR3aa: ASRKGGNQPQH
v_gene: TRBV27; d_gene: NA; j_gene: TRBJ2-5; CDR3aa: ASSQGVTGGQETQY
v_gene: TRBV19; d_gene: NA; j_gene: TRBJ1-1; CDR3aa: ASRTANTEAF
v_gene: TRBV18; d_gene: TRBD1; j_gene: TRBJ2-2; CDR3aa: ASSPGTGSPGELF
v_gene: TRBV27; d_gene: NA; j_gene: TRBJ2-7; CDR3aa: ASRPLEGYEQY
v_gene: TRBV29-1; d_gene: TRBD2; j_gene: TRBJ2-7; CDR3aa: SALSGSSNEQY
v_gene: TRBV11-2; d_gene: NA; j_gene: TRBJ2-5; CDR3aa: ASSLLPGLETQY
v_gene: TRBV9; d_gene: NA; j_gene: TRBJ2-3; CDR3aa: ASSVRGGDTQY
v_gene: TRBV5-1; d_gene: TRBD1; j_gene: TRBJ2-2; CDR3aa: ASSFMTGAGELF
v_gene: TRBV10-3; d_gene: NA; j_gene: TRBJ1-1; CDR3aa: AISDRGQSEAF
v_gene: TRBV5-1; d_gene: NA; j_gene: TRBJ2-7; CDR3aa: ASSLDRTYEQY